These 10 T cell receptor beta chains originate from one sample sequenced in a study of blood T cell repertoires in COVID-19. Only in-frame clones appear in the TCRdb table, and some are missing; sequencing was by immunoSEQ multiplex PCR. This sample carries about 220,000 clones, about 85% of them seen once, and the ten largest clones take just under 20%. Source material: peripheral blood. The receptors stem from a man aged 25-45 years with active or convalescent COVID-19.

This chain uses TRBV15 with TRBJ2-3, with TRBD1 identical over 7 bases. CDR1 is LNHNV and CDR2 is YYDKDF in the germline V gene (reference sequence). The CDR3 sequence is 15 residues long. V lost 8 bases to trimming and J lost 5 bases; unmatched junction nucleotides: 13. The CDR3 nucleotides are TGTGCCACCCTTTTAGGGACAGCCCGGGGAGATACGCAGTATTTT. This codes for CATLLGTARGDTQYF.

To note about this clone: An end of the junction differs from the germline gene, which may be a read error. This chain uses TRBV7-7 with TRBJ2-3, with a tentative D call TRBD1 (6 bases). The CDR3 spans 15 residues. Germline values: CDR1 SSHAT, CDR2 FNYEAQ (reference sequence). Written as DNA, the CDR3 is TGTGCTAGCAGCCCCGGGACAACTAGCACAGATACGCAGTATTTT. Its translation: CASSPGTTSTDTQYF.

This sequence joins TRBV18 and TRBJ1-6; D is possibly TRBD1 (5 bases). Trimming took 6 bases from V and 9 from J, leaving 18 bases between them. CDR3 length: 15 residues. Germline-derived CDR1 and CDR2 are KGHSH and LQKENI. CDR3 coding DNA: TGTGCCAGCTCCGCAAGGGGCCTGGGTTTTTCACCCCTCCACTTT. Protein: CASSARGLGFSPLHF.

The gene calls are TRBV4-3 and TRBJ2-3; 9 bases align to TRBD2. After removal of 3 bases from V and 3 bases from J, the junction contained 19 bases not matched to a gene. Per germline, CDR1 LGHNA and CDR2 YSLEER. The CDR3 consists of 20 residues. CDR3 residues: CASSHRSVGSSGVGTDTQYF. Written as DNA, the CDR3 is TGCGCCAGCAGCCACCGATCAGTTGGATCTAGCGGGGTGGGGACAGATACGCAGTATTTT.

The gene calls are TRBV6-6 and TRBJ2-1; 8 positions match TRBD2. This CDR3 has 11 amino acids. With V trimmed by 6 bases and J by 11 bases, 3 bases remained unmatched. Germline V gene sequence: CDR1 MNHNY, CDR2 SVGAGI (reference sequence). DNA for the CDR3: TGTGCCAGCAGGGTAGCGGGACAGCAGTTCTTC. Translated: CASRVAGQQFF.

The V gene is TRBV3-1 (or the pseudogene TRBV3-2), the J gene TRBJ2-2, with 7 bases lining up with TRBD1. Germline loops: CDR1 LGHDT, CDR2 YNNKEL (reference sequence). The V and J ends lost 4 bases and 6 bases, in that order; junction bases with no gene match: 5. This CDR3 has 14 residues. This CDR3 reads CASSRRGGPGELFF. The DNA of the CDR3 is TGTGCCAGCAGCCGGAGAGGGGGCCCCGGGGAGCTGTTTTTT.

The V and J genes are TRBV25-1 and TRBJ2-1; TRBD1 matches at 9 bases. The CDR3 runs 16 residues. Germline lookup yields CDR1 MGHDK and CDR2 SYGVNS. With V trimmed by 4 bases and J by 4 bases, 8 bases remained unmatched. In DNA, the CDR3 is TGTGCCAGCAGTGCCTCCGGGACAGGGTCTTACAATGAGCAGTTCTTC. It specifies CASSASGTGSYNEQFF.

This clone was observed a few times. The chain combines TRBV6-5 with TRBJ2-6; perhaps TRBD1 as D (6 bases). Between the trimmed V and J ends, which lost 5 bases and 4 bases, there was a span of 9 bases. Germline lookup yields CDR1 MNHEY and CDR2 SVGAGI. The CDR3 loop spans 14 amino acids. CDR3 bases: TGTGCCAGCAGTACAGGGTCAGGGGCCAACGTCCTGACTTTC. This sequence encodes CASSTGSGANVLTF.

The V and J genes are TRBV3-1 (or the pseudogene TRBV3-2) and TRBJ2-7, with D maybe TRBD2 (5 bases). Trimming stripped 0 bases from V and 7 bases from J, with 13 bases between. The CDR3 is 14 amino acids. Per the germline V gene, CDR1 is LGHDT and CDR2 is YNNKEL (reference sequence). CDR3 in amino acids: CASSQDWASREQYF. CDR3 nucleotides: TGTGCCAGCAGCCAAGATTGGGCTAGCAGGGAGCAGTACTTC.

This clone has only one observation. This chain joins TRBV7-2 and TRBJ2-3; D may be TRBD2 (7 bases). Germline values: CDR1 SGHTA, CDR2 FQGNSA. The CDR3 is 16 residues long. Trimming left V 8 bases short and J 2 bases short, with 20 bases between. The CDR3 is CASSRGAGPITDTQYF. The CDR3, as DNA: TGTGCCAGCTCCCGGGGGGCGGGGCCGATCACAGATACGCAGTATTTT.